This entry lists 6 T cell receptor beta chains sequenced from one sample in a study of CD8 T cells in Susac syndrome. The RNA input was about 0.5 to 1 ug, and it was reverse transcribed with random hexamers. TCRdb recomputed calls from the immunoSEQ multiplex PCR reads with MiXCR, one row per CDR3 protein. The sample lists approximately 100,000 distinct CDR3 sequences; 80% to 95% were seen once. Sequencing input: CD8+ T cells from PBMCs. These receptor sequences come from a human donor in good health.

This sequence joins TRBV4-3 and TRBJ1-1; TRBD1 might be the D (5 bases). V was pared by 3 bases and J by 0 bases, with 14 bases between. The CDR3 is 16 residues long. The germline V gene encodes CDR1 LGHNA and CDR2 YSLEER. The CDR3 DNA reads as TGCGCCAGCAGCCATGGGAGACAGAGATTGAACACTGAAGCTTTCTTT. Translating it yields CASSHGRQRLNTEAFF.

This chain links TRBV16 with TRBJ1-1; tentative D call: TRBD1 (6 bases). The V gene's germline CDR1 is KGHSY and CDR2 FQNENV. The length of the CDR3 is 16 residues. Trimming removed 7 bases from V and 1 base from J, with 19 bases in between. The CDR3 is CASTIGWGGQNTEAFF. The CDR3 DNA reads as TGTGCCAGCACCATAGGCTGGGGGGGCCAGAACACTGAAGCTTTCTTT.

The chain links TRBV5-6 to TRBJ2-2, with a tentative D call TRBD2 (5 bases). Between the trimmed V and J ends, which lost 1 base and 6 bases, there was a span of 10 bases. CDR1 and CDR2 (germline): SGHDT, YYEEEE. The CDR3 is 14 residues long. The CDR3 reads CASSLTFGAGELFF. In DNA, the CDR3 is TGTGCCAGCAGCTTGACGTTCGGGGCCGGGGAGCTGTTTTTT.

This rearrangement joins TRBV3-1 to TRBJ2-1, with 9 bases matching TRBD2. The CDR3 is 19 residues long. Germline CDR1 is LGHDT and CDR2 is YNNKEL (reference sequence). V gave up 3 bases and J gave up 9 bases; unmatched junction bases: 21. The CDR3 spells CASSHSIESLAGWSREQFF. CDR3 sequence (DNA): TGTGCCAGCAGCCACTCAATTGAATCGCTAGCGGGGTGGTCGCGTGAGCAGTTCTTC.

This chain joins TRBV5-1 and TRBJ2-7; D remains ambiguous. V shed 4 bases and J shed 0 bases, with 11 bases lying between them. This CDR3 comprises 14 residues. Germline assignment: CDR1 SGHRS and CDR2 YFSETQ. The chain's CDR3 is CASSPAGPSYEQYF. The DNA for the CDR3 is TGCGCCAGCAGCCCTGCCGGCCCCTCCTACGAGCAGTACTTC.

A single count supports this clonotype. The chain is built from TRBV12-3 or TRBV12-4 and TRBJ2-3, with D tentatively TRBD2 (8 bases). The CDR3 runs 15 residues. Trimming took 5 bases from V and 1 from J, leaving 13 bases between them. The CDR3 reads CASSPGGLGTDTQYF. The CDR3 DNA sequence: TGTGCCAGCAGTCCAGGGGGACTAGGCACAGATACGCAGTATTTT.